The subject of this entry is one TCR beta chain. Its antigen is not yet known. The sample holds no much larger clone one base away, and base qualities are not on file. TRIzol reagent was used to extract blood RNA from unsorted whole blood, while the DNeasy Blood & Tissue kit provided the germline DNA. Patients had chronic HBV infection and were treatment-naive at sampling. Before surgery, roughly 3.7 milliliters of peripheral blood were collected into K2EDTA tubes. CDR1 MNHEY and CDR2 SVGAGI are derived from the germline V gene. The CDR3 goes from the cysteine to the phenylalanine over 14 residues. The kept DNA is CDR3 alone, 42 bases in frame from the first base. Relative to germline, V is 3 bases shorter and J is 9 bases shorter, with 18 bases between their ends. The entry originates in a study of tumor-infiltrating lymphocytes in primary liver carcinoma (TCRdb year 2017). Looking at the study overall: Between late 2015 and 2016, 4 or 5 patients in China with histopathologically diagnosed primary liver carcinoma had surgical resection. The study combined TCRbeta repertoire sequencing, expression microarrays and whole-exome sequencing across five regions of each liver tumor, with adjacent normal tissue and blood. A total of 35 or so specimens from 5 patients underwent TCRbeta repertoire sequencing, comprising 25 tumor regions, 5 adjacent noncancerous liver tissues and 5 peripheral blood samples. Reproducibility between technical replicate repertoires was high, with correlation coefficients above 0.95 and mean shared-clone rates approximately 0.9. The five patients had tumors of stage T1-T3 N0M0, with maximum diameters ranging from about 4.2 to 11 cm. Each sample produced about 3.5 to 7.5 million productive TCRbeta reads, and read depth showed no significant difference between tissue types. Of the five patients (three men and two women, aged 30 to 69 years), four had hepatocellular carcinoma and one had combined HCC and intrahepatic cholangiocarcinoma.

Using a constant-region primer and ProtoScript II reverse transcriptase, TCRbeta-specific cDNA was reverse-transcribed from around 500 ng total RNA. The TCRbeta libraries were prepared through three rounds of nested multiplex PCR following a slightly modified ARM-PCR procedure. Each of the first two PCR rounds ran for roughly 9 cycles using multiplex TRBV1-TRBV30 forward primers together with a Cbeta reverse primer. A final 25-cycle PCR with Deep VentR polymerase added sample barcodes and Illumina adapters. Amplicons of 200-500 bp were gel-purified with a QIAquick gel extraction kit before sequencing. The TCRbeta amplicons were sequenced with 250-bp paired-end reads on an Illumina HiSeq 2500. Per the authors' processing: Trimmomatic v0.33 was used to quality-trim the reads, and FLASH v1.2.11 was used to merge paired reads so that full CDR3 sequences could be recovered. V, D and J germline segments were assigned to the rearranged TCRbeta sequences using MiGEC v1.2.1b. Clonotype statistics and Shannon-Wiener diversity indices were computed with VDJtools v1.0.0. To reduce sampling bias, subsequent analyses other than the diversity analysis used only the 250 most abundant clonotypes in each sample. Using fastp trimming at Q25 and MiXCR clonotype assembly, TCRdb reanalyzed the public sequencing data and kept in-frame beta chains. Each entry is one CDR3 protein sequence, shown with its most common DNA and genes. These V and J calls rely on TCRdb rather than the paper's analysis. This sample comprises approximately 300,000 distinct CDR3 sequences, 55% to 65% of them detected only once. The ten largest account for about 8.4% of the sample.

Study-level results and caveats: Since the samples were bulk and unsorted, there was no way to compare CD4+ and CD8+ T cell repertoires. Because only the TCR beta chain was sequenced and unpaired alpha chains were not captured, true repertoire diversity is likely underestimated. Repertoire overlap was found to be higher between tumor regions (mean roughly 36%) than between tumor-adjacent (about 17%) or tumor-blood (around 15%) pairs, consistent with antigen-driven expansion. Compared with blood, tumors had a significantly larger share of the repertoire taken up by the top 250 clones (p = 0.039). With just a few patients in the study, the authors point out that the findings should be validated in a larger study.

The sample consisted of peripheral blood. This receptor was taken from a man aged 35 to 55 with primary liver carcinoma and hepatitis B virus infection. Recombination connected TRBV6-5 to TRBJ2-7; 6 matching bases give a weak D call of TRBD1. In nucleotides, the sequence is TGTGCCAGCAGTTATGTGGGGGCCGCCAGCGGGCAGTACTTC. This encodes CASSYVGAASGQYF.